One and the same sample provided the 32 T cell receptor beta chains below, sequenced in a study of blood T cell repertoires in COVID-19. Clones were sequenced by immunoSEQ multiplex PCR, and TCRdb holds only the in-frame ones, with some missing. The table has under 450,000 clones, approximately 90% seen once. Sequencing was performed on peripheral blood. Every receptor here comes from a woman between 35 and 50 years old with COVID-19, enrolled during active disease.

The rearrangement joins TRBV7-8 to TRBJ2-5; no firm D call. Germline V gene data show CDR1 as SGHVS and CDR2 as FQNEAQ. The CDR3 extends over 15 amino acids. V was trimmed by 2 bases and J by 2 bases, leaving 12 bases between them. The CDR3 nucleotides are TGTGCCAGCAGCTTATTAATGGCTTTTCAAGAGACCCAGTACTTC. It yields the protein CASSLLMAFQETQYF.

The chain links TRBV13 to TRBJ1-1; D is unresolved. V lost 5 bases and J lost 3, with 16 bases in between. Germline values: CDR1 PRHDT, CDR2 FYEKMQ (reference sequence). This CDR3 region has 15 residues. DNA for the CDR3: TGTGCCAGCAGCCAATTGGATGGCGGGGACACTGAAGCTTTCTTT. Its protein is CASSQLDGGDTEAFF.

The gene calls are TRBV6-2 or TRBV6-3 and TRBJ2-3, with TRBD2 identical over 10 bases. Per the germline V gene, CDR1 is MNHEY and CDR2 is SVGEGT. CDR3 length: 16 amino acids. V dropped 4 bases and J dropped 3; count of bases not matched to a gene: 7. In nucleotides, the CDR3 is TGTGCCAGCAGTTCCTTCCTAGCGGGAGCTACAGATACGCAGTATTTT. Its protein product is CASSSFLAGATDTQYF.

The chain joins TRBV28 to TRBJ1-3, with 7 bases matching TRBD1. The junction had 1 base not matched to a gene; V was cut back by 4 bases and J by 4 bases. The CDR3 totals 13 residues. Germline values: CDR1 MDHEN, CDR2 SYDVKM. This CDR3 is CASSSTGGNTIYF. In DNA form, the CDR3 reads TGTGCCAGCAGTTCGACAGGGGGAAACACCATATATTTT.

The chain combines TRBV7-2 with TRBJ1-3; the D is unclear. The CDR3 contains 16 residues. Between the trimmed V and J ends, which lost 2 bases and 2 bases, there was a span of 13 bases. Germline values: CDR1 SGHTA, CDR2 FQGNSA. CDR3 sequence: CASSLSGGNPGNTIYF. The CDR3 bases are TGTGCCAGCAGCTTATCGGGAGGTAACCCTGGAAACACCATATATTTT.

The chain uses TRBV7-2 and TRBJ1-5; D is possibly TRBD1 (6 bases). This CDR3 region has 15 residues. V lost 1 base and J 6 bases, leaving 13 bases between the germline ends. CDR1 is SGHTA and CDR2 is FQGNSA in the germline V gene. The CDR3 region is CASSLEGGLSQPQHF. In nucleotides, the CDR3 is TGTGCCAGCAGCTTAGAAGGGGGATTAAGTCAGCCCCAGCATTTT.

This sequence joins TRBV27 and TRBJ1-2; 12 positions match TRBD1. The CDR3 is 17 amino acids. Per germline, CDR1 MNHEY and CDR2 SMNVEV (reference sequence). V shed 6 bases and J 4 bases; nucleotides not matched to a gene: 12. This CDR3 is CASSITGTGGGGYGYTF. The DNA of the CDR3 is TGTGCCAGCAGCATTACCGGGACAGGGGGCGGGGGCTATGGCTACACCTTC.

The rearrangement uses TRBV5-1 and TRBJ2-1, with D maybe TRBD2 (6 bases). The V gene lost 3 bases and the J gene lost 12 bases, with 10 bases spanning the gap. This CDR3 comprises 11 residues. The germline CDR1 and CDR2 sequences are SGHRS and YFSETQ. The CDR3 sequence: CASSSERVQFF. Written as DNA, the CDR3 is TGCGCCAGCAGCTCAGAGCGGGTGCAGTTCTTC.

This clone occurred once. This sequence joins TRBV5-6 and TRBJ1-1; 7 nucleotides match TRBD1. The CDR3 has 14 amino acids. The V segment lost 4 bases and the J segment 4 bases; nucleotides outside the gene matches: 7. The germline V gene has CDR1 SGHDT and CDR2 YYEEEE. The CDR3 region has the DNA TGTGCCAGCAGCCCTGACAGGGCTAGCACTGAAGCTTTCTTT. Its protein product is CASSPDRASTEAFF.

The V gene is TRBV27, the J gene TRBJ2-5, with a possible D match to TRBD1 (6 bases). The CDR3 extends over 16 amino acids. Germline lookup yields CDR1 MNHEY and CDR2 SMNVEV (reference sequence). V gave up 3 bases and J gave up 4 bases, with 18 bases separating them. The CDR3 DNA sequence: TGTGCCAGCAGTTTCCTCAAACAGGGTTGGGGAGAGACCCAGTACTTC. It encodes CASSFLKQGWGETQYF.

This clone has just one count. The CDR3 reads CSASRHDRDGEQYF. In DNA, the CDR3 is TGCAGTGCTAGTAGACACGATCGAGACGGCGAGCAGTACTTC. The chain joins TRBV20-1 to TRBJ2-7; D gene ambiguous. V gave up 3 bases and J gave up 6 bases, with 18 bases separating them. The CDR3 covers 14 residues. Germline loops: CDR1 DFQATT, CDR2 SNEGSKA (reference sequence).

This clone has a single count. The chain combines TRBV9 with TRBJ2-7; TRBD1 matches 7 bases. The CDR3 spans 15 residues. Losses at the gene ends were 2 bases for V and 2 bases for J; bases not matched to a gene: 7. CDR1 is SGDLS, CDR2 YYNGEE, per germline. CDR3 protein: CASSVTGAGTYEQYF. The CDR3 DNA is TGTGCCAGCAGCGTCACAGGGGCAGGGACCTACGAGCAGTACTTC.

This clone showed up many times. This chain links TRBV21-1 with TRBJ2-3; no check of the table's D call, TRBD1, against the DNA was made. TRBV21-1 is reported as a pseudogene. This CDR3 is built from 16 residues. The CDR3 DNA sequence: TGTGCCAGCAGCAAGGCCAGGGGGGATGGCACAGATACGCAGTATTTT. Translating it yields CASSKARGDGTDTQYF.

The chain joins TRBV18 to TRBJ1-4, with 9 bases fitting TRBD1. CDR3 length equals 15 residues. Trimming took 3 bases from V and 8 from J; bases not matched to a gene: 7. From germline, CDR1 is KGHSH and CDR2 LQKENI. The CDR3 region has the DNA TGTGCCAGCTCACCGGGGACAGGGACGGGCGAAAAACTGTTTTTT. This translates into CASSPGTGTGEKLFF.

The genes are TRBV25-1 and TRBJ1-2; D unclear. Germline loops: CDR1 MGHDK, CDR2 SYGVNS. V was pared by 5 bases and J by 0 bases, with 10 bases between. CDR3 length: 14 residues. The DNA of the CDR3 is TGTGCCAGCAGTTTTCCCGGGACTAACTATGGCTACACCTTC. Its protein is CASSFPGTNYGYTF.

The chain links TRBV6-5 to TRBJ2-5, with a possible D match to TRBD2 (7 bases). Trimming cost V 9 bases and J 5 bases, with 19 bases left between them. Per the germline V gene, CDR1 is MNHEY and CDR2 is SVGAGI. The CDR3 is 14 residues long. CDR3 protein: CASNTRGAVETQYF. The CDR3 DNA is TGTGCCAGTAATACCCGGGGGGCGGTTGAGACCCAGTACTTC.

J is TRBJ2-7 and V is TRBV7-9; no reliable D call. Germline V gives CDR1 SEHNR, CDR2 FQNEAQ (reference sequence). Trimming cost V 5 bases and J 6 bases, with 11 bases left between them. The CDR3 extends over 12 amino acids. This CDR3 is CASSKASGEQYF. The CDR3 nucleotides are TGTGCCAGCAGCAAAGCGTCAGGCGAGCAGTACTTC.

The rearrangement links TRBV5-1 to TRBJ2-2, with D unresolved. Germline V gene lookup returns CDR1 SGHRS and CDR2 YFSETQ. This CDR3 comprises 15 residues. V was cut by 3 bases and J by 0 bases, with 9 bases left in between. The CDR3 bases are TGCGCCAGCAGCTCGGGTGGCGCGAACACCGGGGAGCTGTTTTTT. It encodes CASSSGGANTGELFF.

The V and J genes are TRBV27 and TRBJ2-6; the match to TRBD1 covers 10 bases. V gave up 9 bases and J gave up 11 bases; unmatched junction bases: 19. Germline CDR1 is MNHEY and CDR2 is SMNVEV (reference sequence). CDR3 size: 17 residues. CDR3 DNA: TGTGCCAGTTACGAGGGACAGGGGATACCTGGGGTCGACGTCCTGACTTTC. Translated, it gives CASYEGQGIPGVDVLTF.

The chain carries TRBV9 and TRBJ2-1; the match to TRBD2 covers 8 bases. There are 14 residues in the CDR3. CDR1 SGDLS and CDR2 YYNGEE come from the germline V gene. V lost 3 bases and J lost 3; bases outside the gene matches: 2. The CDR3 region is CASSGSGSYNEQFF. The CDR3 coding sequence is TGTGCCAGCAGCGGGAGCGGGAGCTACAATGAGCAGTTCTTC.

The chain uses TRBV7-3 and TRBJ2-2; 7 bases are a match to TRBD1. Germline V gene data show CDR1 as SGHTA and CDR2 as FQGTGA. Trimming at V came to 4 bases and at J to 5 bases, leaving 7 bases not matched to a gene. This CDR3 has 15 amino acids. This chain's CDR3 is CASSSDRVGTGELFF. CDR3 nucleotides: TGTGCCAGCAGCTCAGACAGGGTTGGGACCGGGGAGCTGTTTTTT.

V is TRBV18 and J is TRBJ2-5; 8 bases map to TRBD2. V gave up 3 bases and J gave up 5 bases; unmatched junction bases: 11. Germline V gives CDR1 KGHSH, CDR2 LQKENI. This CDR3 is built from 16 residues. In nucleotides, the CDR3 is TGTGCCAGCTCACCGACAGGCAGCGGGAGAATGGAGACCCAGTACTTC. Residues: CASSPTGSGRMETQYF.

This clone was recorded once. V usage is TRBV7-2 and J usage is TRBJ2-6; TRBD2 is a possible D gene (6 bases). Germline values: CDR1 SGHTA, CDR2 FQGNSA. The V end was cut by 2 bases, the J end by 0 bases, with 14 bases between. The CDR3 runs 18 residues. The CDR3 here is CASSLFWGVTSGANVLTF. CDR3 in DNA: TGTGCCAGCAGCTTATTCTGGGGGGTGACCTCTGGGGCCAACGTCCTGACTTTC. Supplemented by reference TRBV7-2 and TRBJ2-6, the full variable domain reads GAGVSQSPSNKVTEKGKDVELRCDPISGHTALYWYRQSLGQGLEFLIYFQGNSAPDKSGLPSDRFSAERTGGSVSTLTIQRTQQEDSAVYLCASSLFWGVTSGANVLTFGAGSRLTVL.

CDR3 bases: TGTGCCAGCAGTTTTCCCCCCTCCTTTCCGGGAGGCTACACCTTC. It is translated as CASSFPPSFPGGYTF. The chain combines TRBV5-6 with TRBJ1-2; D is unclear. The germline gives CDR1 SGHDT, CDR2 YYEEEE. The CDR3 is made up of 15 amino acids. V dropped 5 bases and J dropped 8 bases, with 22 bases sitting between them.

As regards this clone: Other nucleotide sequences in the sample specify the same CDR3. The J gene is TRBJ1-3, the V gene TRBV6-2 or TRBV6-3; a weak D match, TRBD1 (5 bases). This CDR3 spans 16 amino acids. Trimming took off 5 bases at V and 0 bases at J, with 14 bases between the two ends. CDR1 and CDR2 from the germline V gene are MNHEY and SVGEGT. Here the CDR3 DNA reads TGTGCCAGCAGTCTACGCCAGGGCAACTCTGGAAACACCATATATTTT. This translates into CASSLRQGNSGNTIYF.

The table lists this clone with a count of one. V usage is TRBV11-2 and J usage is TRBJ2-3; D possibly corresponds to TRBD2 (6 bases). Germline CDR1 reads SGHAT; CDR2 reads FQNNGV. V dropped 1 base and J dropped 2 bases, with 16 bases sitting between them. The CDR3 has 17 amino acids. Here the CDR3 reads CASSLGHGGRATDTQYF. The CDR3 DNA reads as TGTGCCAGCAGCTTAGGGCACGGGGGTCGAGCCACAGATACGCAGTATTTT.

This chain links TRBV28 with TRBJ1-4, with D perhaps matching TRBD1 (5 bases). With 1 base removed from V and 7 bases from J, the gap between germline ends came to 10 bases. The V gene's germline CDR1 is MDHEN and CDR2 SYDVKM. The CDR3 runs to 14 residues. CDR3: CASSLYPDIEKLFF. As DNA, the CDR3 is TGTGCCAGCAGTTTATACCCGGACATTGAAAAACTGTTTTTT.

The genes are TRBV6-4 and TRBJ1-5, with D unclear. The CDR3 contains 15 residues. V lost 9 bases and J 0 bases, leaving 15 bases between the germline ends. Germline values: CDR1 MRHNA, CDR2 SNTAGT. The CDR3: CARADGGPSNQPQHF. In DNA, the CDR3 is TGTGCCAGAGCCGACGGAGGACCTAGCAATCAGCCCCAGCATTTT.

The chain is built from TRBV28 and TRBJ1-1; 10 bases agree with TRBD1. J lost 1 base, V lost 6 bases, and 11 bases had no gene match. The germline CDR1 and CDR2 sequences are MDHEN and SYDVKM. The CDR3 covers 17 residues. CDR3 amino acids: CASSSAGTGARNTEAFF. CDR3 DNA: TGTGCCAGCAGCTCCGCCGGGACAGGGGCGAGGAACACTGAAGCTTTCTTT.

The genes are TRBV28 and TRBJ2-7; the D gene is possibly TRBD1 (7 bases). The germline V gene encodes CDR1 MDHEN and CDR2 SYDVKM. The CDR3 consists of 16 residues. Trimming left V 5 bases short and J 2 bases short, with 19 bases between. CDR3 protein: CASSLTAGTVTYEQYF. The DNA of the CDR3 is TGTGCCAGCAGTCTCACGGCGGGGACAGTTACCTACGAGCAGTACTTC.

The V call is TRBV9, the J call TRBJ2-1; possible D gene TRBD2, 5 bases. V lost 0 bases to trimming and J lost 6 bases, with 10 bases between them. The CDR3 is 14 amino acids. Germline CDR1 reads SGDLS; CDR2 reads YYNGEE. CDR3 protein: CASSVGPSPNEQFF. In nucleotides, the CDR3 is TGTGCCAGCAGCGTAGGCCCTAGCCCCAATGAGCAGTTCTTC.

The rearrangement uses TRBV2 and TRBJ1-6; D might be TRBD1 (6 bases). In germline, CDR1 is SNHLY, CDR2 FYNNEI. The V gene lost 6 bases and the J gene lost 9 bases, with 18 bases spanning the gap. This CDR3 has 15 amino acids. The CDR3 DNA sequence: TGTGCCAGCAGCCCGAGGACAGCGAATAGTTCACCCCTCCACTTT. This encodes CASSPRTANSSPLHF.